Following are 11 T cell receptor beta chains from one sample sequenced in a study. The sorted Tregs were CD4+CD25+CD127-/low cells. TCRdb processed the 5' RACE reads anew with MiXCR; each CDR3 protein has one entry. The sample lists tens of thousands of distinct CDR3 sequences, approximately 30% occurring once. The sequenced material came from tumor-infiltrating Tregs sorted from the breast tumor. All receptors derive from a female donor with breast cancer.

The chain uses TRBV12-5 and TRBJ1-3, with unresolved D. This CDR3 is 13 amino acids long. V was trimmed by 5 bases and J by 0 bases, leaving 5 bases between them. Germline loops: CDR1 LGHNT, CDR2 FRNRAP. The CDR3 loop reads CASGTNSGNTIYF. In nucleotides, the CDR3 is TGTGCTAGTGGTACTAACTCTGGAAACACCATATATTTT.

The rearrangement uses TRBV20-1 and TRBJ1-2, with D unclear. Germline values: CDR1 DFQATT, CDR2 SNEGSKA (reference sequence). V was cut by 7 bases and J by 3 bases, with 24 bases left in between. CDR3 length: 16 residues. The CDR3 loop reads CSVLTSHTGEDYGYTF. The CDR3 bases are TGCAGTGTCCTCACTAGTCACACCGGGGAGGACTATGGCTACACCTTC.

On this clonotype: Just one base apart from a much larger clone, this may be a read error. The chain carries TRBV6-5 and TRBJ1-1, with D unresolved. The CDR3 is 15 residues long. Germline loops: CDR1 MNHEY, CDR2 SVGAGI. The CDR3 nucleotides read TGTGCCAGCAAATACGGTGGAGGGATGAACGCTGAAGCTTTCTTT. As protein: CASKYGGGMNAEAFF.

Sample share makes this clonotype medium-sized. The CDR3 nucleotides read TGCAGTACATGGACAGGGACGTACCAAGAGACCCAGTACTTC. Encoded protein: CSTWTGTYQETQYF. The rearrangement uses TRBV20-1 and TRBJ2-5; 8 bases fit TRBD1. The CDR3 contains 14 residues. After removal of 8 bases from V and 0 bases from J, the junction contained 8 bases not matched to a gene. CDR1 DFQATT and CDR2 SNEGSKA come from the germline V gene (reference sequence).

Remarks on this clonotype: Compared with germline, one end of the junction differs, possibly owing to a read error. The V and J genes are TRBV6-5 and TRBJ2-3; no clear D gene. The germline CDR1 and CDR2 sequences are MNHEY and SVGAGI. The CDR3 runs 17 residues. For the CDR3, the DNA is TGTGTCAGCAGTTCCTCGTTGTTCTCTGGAAACACAGATACGCAGTATTTT. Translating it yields CVSSSSLFSGNTDTQYF.

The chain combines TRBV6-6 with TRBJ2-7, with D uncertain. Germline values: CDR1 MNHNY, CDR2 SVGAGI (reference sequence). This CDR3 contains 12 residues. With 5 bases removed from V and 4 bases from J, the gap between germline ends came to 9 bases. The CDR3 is CASSPIKYEQYF. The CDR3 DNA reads TGTGCCAGCAGTCCCATCAAATACGAGCAGTACTTC.

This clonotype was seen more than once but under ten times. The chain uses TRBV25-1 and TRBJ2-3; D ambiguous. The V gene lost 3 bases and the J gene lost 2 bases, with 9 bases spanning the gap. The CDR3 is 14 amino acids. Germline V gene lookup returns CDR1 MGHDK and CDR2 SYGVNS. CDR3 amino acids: CASSDGTDTDTQYF. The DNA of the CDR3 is TGTGCCAGCAGTGATGGCACAGACACAGATACGCAGTATTTT.

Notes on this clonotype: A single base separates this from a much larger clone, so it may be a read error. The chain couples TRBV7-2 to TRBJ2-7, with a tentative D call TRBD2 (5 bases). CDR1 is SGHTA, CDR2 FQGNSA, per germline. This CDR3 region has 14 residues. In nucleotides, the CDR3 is TGTGCCGGCAGCTTATGGGAGTCCCAGAGTGAGCAGTACTTC. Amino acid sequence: CAGSLWESQSEQYF.

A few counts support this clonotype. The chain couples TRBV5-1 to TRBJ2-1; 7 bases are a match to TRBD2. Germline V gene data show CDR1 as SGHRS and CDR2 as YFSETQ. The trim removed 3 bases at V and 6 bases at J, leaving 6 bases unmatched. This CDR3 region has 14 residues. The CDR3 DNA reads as TGCGCCAGCAGCTCCGGGACTACCTCCAATGAGCAGTTCTTC. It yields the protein CASSSGTTSNEQFF.

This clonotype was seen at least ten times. CDR3 sequence (DNA): TGCAGCGTTGAAGGGTCCGGGAGTACCTATGGCTACACCTTC. The encoded protein is CSVEGSGSTYGYTF. The chain uses TRBV29-1 and TRBJ1-2; D not resolved. Germline values: CDR1 SQVTM, CDR2 ANQGSEA. V shed 1 base and J shed 4 bases, with 13 bases lying between them. The CDR3 is 14 amino acids.

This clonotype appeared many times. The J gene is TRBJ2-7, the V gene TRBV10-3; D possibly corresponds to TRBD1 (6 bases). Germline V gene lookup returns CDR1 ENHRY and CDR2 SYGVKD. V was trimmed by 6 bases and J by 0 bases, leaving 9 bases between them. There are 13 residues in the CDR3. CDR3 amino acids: CAIRPQGSYEQYF. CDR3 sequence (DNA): TGTGCCATCAGGCCACAGGGCTCCTACGAGCAGTACTTC.